The present T cell receptor beta chain was sequenced within a study of blood T cells in healthy people across ages. Whole-study findings and limits: Roughly linear declines in TCR beta diversity per million T cells occurred with age.

Through a sample-barcoded 5' primer and a J-beta primer mix, a second PCR was run for roughly 7 to 12 cycles. One entry per CDR3 protein, called by TCRdb with MiXCR from the 5' RACE reads. The sample shows about 670,000 distinct CDR3 sequences, about 43% of them seen only once. Notes on this clonotype: Its antigen is currently unknown.

Each sample yielded at least 6 micrograms of PBMC total RNA. CDR3 length: 12 amino acids. Per germline, CDR1 DFQATT and CDR2 SNEGSKA (reference sequence). The sequence derives from an elderly man in good health. The V gene is TRBV20-1, the J gene TRBJ2-3; perhaps D is TRBD1 or TRBD2 (5 bases each). Material: blood. The CDR3 bases are TGCAGCACTAGAGGGGCGGCAGATACGCAGTATTTT. This codes for CSTRGAADTQYF.